This TCR beta chain comes out of a study of blood T cell repertoires in COVID-19. On the study more broadly: Acute and convalescent COVID-19 specimens originated in the United States, Italy and Spain. T cells, B-cell-depleted T cells, or PBMCs supplied cDNA or gDNA.

The CDR3 length is 14 residues. Per germline, CDR1 SGDLS and CDR2 YYNGEE. The V and J ends lost 4 bases and 2 bases, in that order; junction bases with no gene match: 0. As handled by the study authors: Counts of nucleated cells, estimated from reference gene primer amplification, were obtained. The table came from immunoSEQ multiplex PCR; TCRdb's copy has only in-frame clones and leaves some out. Clone size and V and J calls were adopted from that table, with D and trimming inferred from the DNA. The sample consists of 32,000 or so clones, around nine tenths of them appearing once. The source is a man between 65 and 85 years old with acute or convalescent COVID-19. This chain connects TRBV9 to TRBJ2-1; 10 bases are shared with TRBD2. Sequencing input: peripheral blood. The CDR3 sequence: CASSLAGAYNEQFF. The CDR3, as DNA: TGTGCCAGCAGCCTAGCGGGAGCCTACAATGAGCAGTTCTTC.